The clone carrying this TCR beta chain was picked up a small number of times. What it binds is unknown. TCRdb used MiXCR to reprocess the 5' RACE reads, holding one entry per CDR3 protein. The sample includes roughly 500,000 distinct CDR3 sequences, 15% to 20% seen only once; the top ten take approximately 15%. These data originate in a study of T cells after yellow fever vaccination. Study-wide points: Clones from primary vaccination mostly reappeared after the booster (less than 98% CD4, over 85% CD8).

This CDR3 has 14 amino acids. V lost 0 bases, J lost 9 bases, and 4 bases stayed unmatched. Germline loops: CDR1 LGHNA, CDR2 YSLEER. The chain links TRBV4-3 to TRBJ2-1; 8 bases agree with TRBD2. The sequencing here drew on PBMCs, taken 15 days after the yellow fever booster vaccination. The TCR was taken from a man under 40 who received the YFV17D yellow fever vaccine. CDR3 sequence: CASSQDRGGGEQFF. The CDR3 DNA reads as TGCGCCAGCAGCCAAGATCGGGGGGGCGGTGAGCAGTTCTTC.